One T cell receptor (beta chain) is described in this entry. Its cognate antigen is unknown. The source of the sample is a study of T cell responses to AZD1222 COVID-19 vaccine. Clones were sequenced by immunoSEQ multiplex PCR, and TCRdb holds only the in-frame ones, with some missing. The sample yields roughly 150,000 clones, 91% seen once. Study-level points and caveats: Targeting of unmutated variant regions was reportedly seen in nearly half of spike-specific TCRs. Recipients of two AZD1222 doses showed rising Spike-specific TCR breadth and depth.

Second doses that came at about 4 or about 12 weeks were put together. Specimen: peripheral blood, collected 28 days after the second AZD1222 dose. This TCR derives from an adult who received the AZD1222 COVID-19 vaccine.

CDR3 coding DNA: TGTGCCAGCAGTTACCTCGACAATGAGCAGTTCTTC. As protein: CASSYLDNEQFF. J is TRBJ2-1 and V is TRBV6-2 or TRBV6-3; D unclear. The germline V gene has CDR1 MNHEY and CDR2 SVGEGT. V lost 2 bases to trimming and J lost 5 bases, with 4 bases between them. The CDR3 extends over 12 amino acids.